A single T cell receptor (beta chain) is shown here with its context. About 0.5 to 1 ug RNA was reverse transcribed with random hexamers. TCRdb reprocessed the immunoSEQ multiplex PCR reads via MiXCR and lists one record per CDR3 protein. The table shows roughly 200,000 distinct CDR3 sequences, with approximately 95% occurring only once. The data belong to a study of CD8 T cells in Susac syndrome. V lost 4 bases to trimming and J lost 4 bases; unmatched junction nucleotides: 6. There are 16 residues in the CDR3. From germline, CDR1 is MNHEY and CDR2 SVGEGT. V usage is TRBV6-2 or TRBV6-3 and J usage is TRBJ2-7, with TRBD2 identical over 14 bases. The clonotype was recovered from a human donor in good health. Sequenced material: CD4+ T cells from PBMCs. As DNA, the CDR3 is TGTGCCAGCAGTTCTGGGACTAGCGGGAGTATGTACGAGCAGTACTTC. Its translation is CASSSGTSGSMYEQYF.